This T cell receptor (beta chain) was sequenced in a study of post-analysis software for immune sequencing data. Regarding the study as a whole: Diversity measured as normalized Chao1 was significantly lower in multiple sclerosis patients than in controls. Patients had higher frequencies than controls of about five TRBV segments, including TRBV5-6, TRBV5-1 and TRBV20-1.

Prepared TCR beta cDNA libraries contained unique molecular identifiers. TCRdb analysed the PCR reads with MiXCR anew, one entry per CDR3 protein. The repertoire holds fewer than 850,000 distinct CDR3 sequences, approximately 44% seen once, with over 4.5% in the top ten. This CDR3 comprises 16 residues. Germline loops: CDR1 DFQATT, CDR2 SNEGSKA (reference sequence). With regard to this clonotype: Its antigen remains unknown. Compared with germline, one end of the junction differs, possibly owing to a read error.

J is TRBJ2-4 and V is TRBV20-1, with D tentatively TRBD2 (6 bases). The sequenced sample was blood. This receptor was obtained from a girl aged 5 to 17 with multiple sclerosis. In DNA, the CDR3 is TGCAGTGCTAGGGGCAGCGGGCTCTTAGCCAAAAGCATTCAGTACTTC. It codes for CSARGSGLLAKSIQYF.